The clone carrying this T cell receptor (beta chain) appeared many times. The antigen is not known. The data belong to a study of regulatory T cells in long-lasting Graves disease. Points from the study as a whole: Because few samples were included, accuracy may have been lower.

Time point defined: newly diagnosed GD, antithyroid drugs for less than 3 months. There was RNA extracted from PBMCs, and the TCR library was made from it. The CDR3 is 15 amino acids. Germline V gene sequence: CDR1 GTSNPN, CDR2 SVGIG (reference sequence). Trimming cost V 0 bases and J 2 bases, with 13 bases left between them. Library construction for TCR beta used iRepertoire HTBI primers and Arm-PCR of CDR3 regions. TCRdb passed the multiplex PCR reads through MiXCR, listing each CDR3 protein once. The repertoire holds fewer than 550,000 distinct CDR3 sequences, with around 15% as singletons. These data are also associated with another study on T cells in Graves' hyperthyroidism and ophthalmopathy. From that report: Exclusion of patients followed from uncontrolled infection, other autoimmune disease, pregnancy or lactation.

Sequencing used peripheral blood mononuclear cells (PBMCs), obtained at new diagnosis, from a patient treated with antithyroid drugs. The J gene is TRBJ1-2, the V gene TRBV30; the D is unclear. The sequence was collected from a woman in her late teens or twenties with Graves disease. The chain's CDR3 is CAWSVQGRVNYGYTF. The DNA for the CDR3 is TGTGCCTGGAGTGTACAAGGCAGAGTAAACTATGGCTACACCTTC.